These 27 T cell receptor beta chains share one sample of origin, sequenced in a study of cytomegalovirus exposure and HLA in healthy donors. It was with 60 Vbeta and 13 Jbeta primers that the PCR ran. Some clones are missing from TCRdb's copy, which holds only in-frame ones; the method was immunoSEQ multiplex PCR. The top ten clones hold 1.5% to 2% of a sample with roughly 89,000 clones, roughly 76% of them seen once. The sequenced material came from PBMCs. Every receptor here comes from a woman aged 30 to 39 in good health and CMV-seronegative.

This clone was counted between two and nine times. J is TRBJ2-7 and V is TRBV11-2; TRBD2 matches 11 bases. V shed 6 bases, J shed 5 bases, and the junction held 9 bases outside the gene matches. The CDR3 is 15 residues long. CDR1 and CDR2 from the germline V gene are SGHAT and FQNNGV. The chain's CDR3 is CASRPTSGSGNEQYF. In DNA, the CDR3 is TGTGCCAGCAGGCCTACTAGCGGGAGTGGCAACGAGCAGTACTTC.

This clone was detected a few times. The chain carries TRBV5-6 and TRBJ2-2, with D tentatively TRBD2 (5 bases). CDR1 SGHDT and CDR2 YYEEEE come from the germline V gene. V lost 1 base to trimming and J lost 6 bases, with 7 bases between them. The CDR3 consists of 13 residues. CDR3 sequence: CASSLRGPGELFF. CDR3 in DNA: TGTGCCAGCAGCTTGCGAGGGCCCGGGGAGCTGTTTTTT.

Only one count was recorded for this clone. As DNA, the CDR3 is TGTGCCAGCAGCTTATTGGCCGCGGGGGGGTCGGAGACCCAGTACTTC. Translated, it gives CASSLLAAGGSETQYF. The rearrangement links TRBV11-2 to TRBJ2-5, with 9 nucleotides matching TRBD2. The junction had 9 bases not matched to a gene; V was cut back by 2 bases and J by 5 bases. Germline V gene sequence: CDR1 SGHAT, CDR2 FQNNGV. CDR3 length: 16 amino acids.

The chain uses TRBV4-1 and TRBJ2-7; a weak D match, TRBD1 (5 bases). The germline CDR1 and CDR2 sequences are MGHRA and YSYEKL. Trimming took off 1 base at V and 4 bases at J, with 14 bases between the two ends. The CDR3 has 15 residues. The CDR3 nucleotides are TGCGCCAGCAGCCAAGCGGGCCAGGGAAGTTACGAGCAGTACTTC. Amino acids: CASSQAGQGSYEQYF.

V gene TRBV15 combines with J gene TRBJ2-3; a possible D gene is TRBD2 (5 bases). V was trimmed by 0 bases and J by 4 bases, leaving 8 bases between them. The CDR3 sequence is 14 residues long. CDR1 and CDR2 (germline): LNHNV, YYDKDF (reference sequence). CDR3 residues: CATSRDRGSDTQYF. CDR3 nucleotide sequence: TGTGCCACCAGCAGAGATCGGGGATCAGATACGCAGTATTTT.

The genes are TRBV7-3 and TRBJ2-5, with 8 positions matching TRBD2. CDR1 is SGHTA, CDR2 FQGTGA, per germline. CDR3 size: 15 residues. Germline trimming cut 2 bases from V and 1 base from J; bases unmatched to any gene: 3. For the CDR3, the DNA is TGTGCCAGCAGCTTAGACGGGAGGGTCCAAGAGACCCAGTACTTC. Translated: CASSLDGRVQETQYF.

This clone occurred a few times. The gene calls are TRBV7-2 and TRBJ2-1, with 13 bases that match TRBD2. The germline V gene encodes CDR1 SGHTA and CDR2 FQGNSA. This CDR3 region has 14 residues. Trimming removed 5 bases from V and 9 bases from J; junction bases left unmatched: 4. The CDR3 loop reads CASSLGTSGIEQFF. DNA of the CDR3: TGTGCCAGCAGCCTCGGGACTAGCGGGATTGAGCAGTTCTTC.

The chain carries TRBV27 and TRBJ1-5; perhaps TRBD1 as D (5 bases). Between the trimmed V and J ends, which lost 2 bases and 2 bases, there was a span of 16 bases. This CDR3 region has 17 residues. Germline CDR1 and CDR2: MNHEY and SMNVEV (reference sequence). This CDR3 is CASSLGIQGGGNQPQHF. The CDR3 bases are TGTGCCAGCAGTTTAGGAATCCAGGGAGGTGGCAATCAGCCCCAGCATTTT.

The rearrangement links TRBV30 to TRBJ2-2, with 8 bases that match TRBD2. Germline V gene lookup returns CDR1 GTSNPN and CDR2 SVGIG (reference sequence). The ends lost 3 bases at V and 4 bases at J; junction bases unmatched: 10. The CDR3 totals 16 residues. The CDR3 loop reads CAWSGGAGRLTGELFF. DNA of the CDR3: TGTGCCTGGAGCGGGGGGGCGGGTCGGCTCACCGGGGAGCTGTTTTTT.

This clone was observed a handful of times. The chain recombines TRBV18 with TRBJ1-2; D gene uncertain. CDR3 length: 15 amino acids. Trimming shortened V by 4 bases and J by 3 bases, and 15 bases separated the two germline ends. CDR1 KGHSH and CDR2 LQKENI come from the germline V gene. The CDR3 coding sequence is TGTGCCAGCTCACGAGATGAGGGCGGCGACTATGGCTACACCTTC. Translation gives CASSRDEGGDYGYTF.

The J gene is TRBJ2-5, the V gene TRBV18; 7 bases map to TRBD2. The length of the CDR3 is 15 residues. The germline gives CDR1 KGHSH, CDR2 LQKENI. V lost 1 base and J lost 3; bases outside the gene matches: 5. DNA for the CDR3: TGTGCCAGCTCACCACGGACTAGAGCCAAAGAGACCCAGTACTTC. Its protein product is CASSPRTRAKETQYF.

The chain joins TRBV7-9 to TRBJ2-2, with D maybe TRBD1 (7 bases). Germline assignment: CDR1 SEHNR and CDR2 FQNEAQ (reference sequence). V shed 5 bases and J shed 6 bases, with 10 bases lying between them. The CDR3 is made up of 13 amino acids. This chain's CDR3 is CASSQGGPGELFF. The CDR3 region has the DNA TGTGCCAGCAGCCAGGGGGGTCCCGGGGAGCTGTTTTTT.

The rearrangement links TRBV9 to TRBJ2-1; the match to TRBD1 covers 7 bases. Trimming took 3 bases from V and 6 from J; bases not matched to a gene: 15. The CDR3 runs 17 residues. Germline V lookup: CDR1 SGDLS, CDR2 YYNGEE. Here the CDR3 reads CASSAHPSGTVANEQFF. CDR3 DNA sequence: TGTGCCAGCAGCGCCCACCCTTCAGGGACAGTGGCCAATGAGCAGTTCTTC.

The chain links TRBV7-4 to TRBJ2-3; 7 bases are a match to TRBD1. V was pared by 5 bases and J by 2 bases, with 16 bases of the junction left unmatched. This CDR3 is 18 amino acids long. Germline V gene data show CDR1 as SGHVT and CDR2 as SQSDAQ. The CDR3 loop reads CASSPKFYRDRYTDTQYF. The CDR3 nucleotides read TGTGCCAGCAGCCCTAAATTTTACCGGGACAGATACACAGATACGCAGTATTTT.

The chain recombines TRBV19 with TRBJ2-7; 7 bases are a match to TRBD2. V gave up 4 bases and J gave up 4 bases; unmatched junction bases: 7. Germline V gene sequence: CDR1 LNHDA, CDR2 SQIVND (reference sequence). The CDR3 spans 14 residues. CDR3 in amino acids: CASSKTSNPYEQYF. For the CDR3, the DNA is TGTGCCAGTAGTAAGACTAGCAATCCTTACGAGCAGTACTTC.

The genes are TRBV28 and TRBJ1-1, with D possibly being TRBD1 (6 bases). Germline V gene lookup returns CDR1 MDHEN and CDR2 SYDVKM. The V and J ends lost 4 bases and 4 bases respectively, with 7 bases between them. This CDR3 region has 12 residues. CDR3 sequence (DNA): TGTGCCAGCAGTTCAGGGGTCACTGAAGCTTTCTTT. Protein: CASSSGVTEAFF.

J is TRBJ1-5 and V is TRBV28; 11 positions agree with TRBD1. The germline CDR1 and CDR2 sequences are MDHEN and SYDVKM. The CDR3 is 19 amino acids. With 4 bases clipped from V and 2 bases from J, the junction kept 13 bases outside the gene matches. CDR3 DNA sequence: TGTGCCAGCAGTTCCCTAACGGACAGGGGGCGCGGGGGCAATCAGCCCCAGCATTTT. Amino acid sequence: CASSSLTDRGRGGNQPQHF. Full variable domain (remainder filled in from reference TRBV28 and TRBJ1-5): DVKVTQSSRYLVKRTGEKVFLECVQDMDHENMFWYRQDPGLGLRLIYFSYDVKMKEKGDIPEGYSVSREKKERFSLILESASTNQTSMYLCASSSLTDRGRGGNQPQHFGDGTRLSIL.

The rearrangement uses TRBV10-2 and TRBJ2-1, with 10 bases fitting TRBD2. V lost 3 bases and J lost 7; bases outside the gene matches: 15. From germline, CDR1 is WSHSY and CDR2 SAAADI. This CDR3 contains 18 residues. The CDR3 DNA reads TGCGCCAGCAGTGACCTCCTAGCGGGAGCCCATCGGGGTAATGAGCAGTTCTTC. This sequence encodes CASSDLLAGAHRGNEQFF.

This chain joins TRBV11-2 and TRBJ2-7, with D unresolved. Germline CDR1 SGHAT, CDR2 FQNNGV. The CDR3 has 12 amino acids. V was clipped by 0 bases and J by 4 bases, with 4 bases between them. The CDR3 coding sequence is TGTGCCAGCAGCTTAGAACATTACGAGCAGTACTTC. This encodes CASSLEHYEQYF.

The V call is TRBV29-1, the J call TRBJ1-5, with 7 bases identical to TRBD1. The CDR3 runs 16 residues. Germline trimming cut 6 bases from V and 1 base from J; bases unmatched to any gene: 12. The germline V gene encodes CDR1 SQVTM and CDR2 ANQGSEA. The CDR3, as DNA: TGCAGCGTGCTCAGCACAGGGGCAGGAAGCAATCAGCCCCAGCATTTT. Its protein is CSVLSTGAGSNQPQHF. The whole variable domain, filled in from reference TRBV29-1 and TRBJ1-5, reads SAVISQKPSRDICQRGTSLTIQCQVDSQVTMMFWYRQQPGQSLTLIATANQGSEATYESGFVIDKFPISRPNLTFSTLTVSNMSPEDSSIYLCSVLSTGAGSNQPQHFGDGTRLSIL.

The chain employs TRBV19 and TRBJ2-1, with a possible D match to TRBD2 (6 bases). This CDR3 is built from 14 residues. Germline assignment: CDR1 LNHDA and CDR2 SQIVND (reference sequence). V was shortened by 3 bases and J by 7 bases, with 13 bases between the two germline ends. CDR3 residues: CASSIPRGRNEQFF. The DNA for the CDR3 is TGTGCCAGTAGTATCCCCCGGGGGAGAAATGAGCAGTTCTTC.

This chain joins TRBV5-1 and TRBJ2-7, with D possibly TRBD1 on 6 matching bases. The germline V gene has CDR1 SGHRS and CDR2 YFSETQ. V was trimmed by 3 bases and J by 7 bases, leaving 14 bases between them. The CDR3 length is 13 residues. The CDR3 region has the DNA TGCGCCAGCAGCTCGACAGGTTCTGTAGAGCAGTACTTC. Encoded protein: CASSSTGSVEQYF.

The chain carries TRBV7-2 and TRBJ2-2, with D unresolved. Germline V gives CDR1 SGHTA, CDR2 FQGNSA. This CDR3 has 15 residues. The V and J ends lost 1 base and 5 bases respectively, with 11 bases between them. The DNA of the CDR3 is TGTGCCAGCAGCTTAGGTGTAGCCTGGACCGGGGAGCTGTTTTTT. It is translated as CASSLGVAWTGELFF.

This chain links TRBV4-3 with TRBJ2-5, with a tentative D call TRBD2 (6 bases). This CDR3 region has 13 residues. Germline CDR1 reads LGHNA; CDR2 reads YSLEER. The V gene lost 10 bases and the J gene lost 5 bases, with 17 bases spanning the gap. CDR3 nucleotide sequence: TGCGCCATCTCGAGGGAGGTCCGGGAGACCCAGTACTTC. Protein sequence: CAISREVRETQYF.

The chain is built from TRBV6-6 and TRBJ1-1, with TRBD1 matching 9 bases. The CDR3 runs 15 residues. V shed 2 bases and J 4 bases; nucleotides not matched to a gene: 5. The V gene's germline CDR1 is MNHNY and CDR2 SVGAGI (reference sequence). CDR3 in amino acids: CASSYPGQGGTEAFF. The DNA of the CDR3 is TGTGCCAGCAGTTACCCGGGACAGGGAGGCACTGAAGCTTTCTTT.

V gene TRBV5-1 combines with J gene TRBJ1-4; D is possibly TRBD1 (5 bases). Trimming left V 5 bases short and J 8 bases short, with 16 bases between. Germline V gene data show CDR1 as SGHRS and CDR2 as YFSETQ. This CDR3 is built from 14 residues. CDR3 DNA: TGCGCCAGCAGACGGTCAGGGTTAAACGAAAAACTGTTTTTT. As protein: CASRRSGLNEKLFF.

The chain couples TRBV7-9 to TRBJ2-1, with 9 bases matching TRBD1. Germline CDR1 is SEHNR and CDR2 is FQNEAQ (reference sequence). The ends lost 0 bases at V and 9 bases at J; junction bases unmatched: 9. The CDR3 sequence is 16 residues long. In DNA form, the CDR3 reads TGTGCCAGCAGCTTAGCGTCACAGGGGGCCGGGGCTGAGCAGTTCTTC. Its protein product is CASSLASQGAGAEQFF.